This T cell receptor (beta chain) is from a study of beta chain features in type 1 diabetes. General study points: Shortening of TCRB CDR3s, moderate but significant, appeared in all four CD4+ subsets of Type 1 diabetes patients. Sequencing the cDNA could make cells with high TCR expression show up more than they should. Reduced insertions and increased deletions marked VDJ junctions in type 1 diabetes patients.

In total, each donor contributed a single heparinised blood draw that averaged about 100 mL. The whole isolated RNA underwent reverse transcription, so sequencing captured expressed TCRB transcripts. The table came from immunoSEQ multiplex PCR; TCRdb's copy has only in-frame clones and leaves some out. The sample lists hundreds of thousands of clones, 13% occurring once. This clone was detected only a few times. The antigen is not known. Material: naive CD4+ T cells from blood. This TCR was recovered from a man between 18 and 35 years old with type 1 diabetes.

The DNA of the CDR3 is TGTGCCAGCAGCCCCTGGGGGGAGGCTGAAGCTTTCTTT. Its protein is CASSPWGEAEAFF. The V and J genes are TRBV7-2 and TRBJ1-1; TRBD1 is a possible D gene (5 bases). The ends were cut back, 5 bases at V and 6 bases at J, with 13 bases in the middle. The CDR3 totals 13 residues. Germline-derived CDR1 and CDR2 are SGHTA and FQGNSA.